The TCR beta chain under discussion was sequenced for a study of post-analysis software for immune sequencing data. Study in general: Clinical courses comprised relapsing-remitting, secondary progressive and progressive-relapsing multiple sclerosis.

Remarks on this clonotype: The antigen remains undetermined.

Overall study findings and caveats: TRBV segments more frequent in patients than in controls numbered roughly 5 and included TRBV5-6, TRBV5-1 and TRBV20-1.

Built from TCR beta cDNA, the libraries had unique molecular identifiers in them. Each CDR3 protein is one row after TCRdb ran MiXCR on the PCR reads. Among over 700,000 distinct CDR3 sequences, roughly 27% were seen once, and the ten largest hold 0.5% to 0.6%. CDR1 is SNHLY, CDR2 FYNNEI, per germline. Trimming removed 6 bases at V and 6 bases at J, with 12 bases between. This CDR3 contains 13 residues. The source is a girl aged 10 to 17 with multiple sclerosis. This chain connects TRBV2 to TRBJ1-5; D might be TRBD1 (5 bases). Sequencing input: blood. The CDR3 DNA sequence: TGTGCCAGCAGGGAGTTGGGGGGTCAGCCCCAGCATTTT. Its translation is CASRELGGQPQHF.